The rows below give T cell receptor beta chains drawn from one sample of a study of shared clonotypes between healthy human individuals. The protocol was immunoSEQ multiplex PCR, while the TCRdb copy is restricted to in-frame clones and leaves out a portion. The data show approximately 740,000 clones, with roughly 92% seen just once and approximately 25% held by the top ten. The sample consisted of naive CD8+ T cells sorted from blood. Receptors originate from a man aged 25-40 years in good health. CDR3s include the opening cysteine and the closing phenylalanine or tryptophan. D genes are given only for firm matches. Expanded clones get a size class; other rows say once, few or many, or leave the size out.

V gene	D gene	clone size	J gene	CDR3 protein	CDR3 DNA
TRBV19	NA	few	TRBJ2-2	CASHHQNTGELFF	TGTGCCAGCCACCACCAGAACACCGGGGAGCTGTTTTTT
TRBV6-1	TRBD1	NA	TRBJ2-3	CASSDYPDYRGTDTQYF	TGTGCCAGCAGTGATTATCCAGATTACAGGGGTACAGATACGCAGTATTTT
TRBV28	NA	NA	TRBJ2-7	CASRYLNSYEQYF	TGTGCCAGCAGGTACCTCAACTCCTACGAGCAGTACTTC
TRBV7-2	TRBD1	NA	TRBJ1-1	CASSFRGGNTEAFF	TGTGCCAGCAGCTTCAGGGGGGGAAACACTGAAGCTTTCTTT
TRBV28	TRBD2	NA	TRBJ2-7	CASSLSGTSGGEQYF	TGTGCCAGCAGTCTATCCGGGACTAGCGGGGGGGAGCAGTACTTC
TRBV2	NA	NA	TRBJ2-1	CANDLEQGKGMRQFF	TGTGCCAACGACCTCGAACAGGGTAAAGGAATGAGGCAGTTCTTC
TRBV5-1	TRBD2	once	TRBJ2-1	CASSLRLAGGHEQFF	TGCGCCAGCAGCTTGCGGCTAGCGGGAGGACATGAGCAGTTCTTC
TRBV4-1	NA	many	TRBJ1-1	CASSQSGGIRTEAFF	TGCGCCAGCAGCCAGAGTGGAGGTATCCGAACTGAAGCTTTCTTT
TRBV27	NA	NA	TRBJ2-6	CASRLGVDGANVLTF	TGTGCCAGCAGACTCGGTGTGGATGGGGCCAACGTCCTGACTTTC
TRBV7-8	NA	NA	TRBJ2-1	CASSLGPSSYNEQFF	TGTGCCAGCAGCTTGGGACCGAGCTCCTACAATGAGCAGTTCTTC
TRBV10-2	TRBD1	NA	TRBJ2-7	CASRTGDYEQYF	TGCGCCAGCAGAACAGGGGACTACGAGCAGTACTTC
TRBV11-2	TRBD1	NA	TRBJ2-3	CASSPGQGTDTQYF	TGTGCCAGCAGCCCGGGACAGGGGACAGATACGCAGTATTTT